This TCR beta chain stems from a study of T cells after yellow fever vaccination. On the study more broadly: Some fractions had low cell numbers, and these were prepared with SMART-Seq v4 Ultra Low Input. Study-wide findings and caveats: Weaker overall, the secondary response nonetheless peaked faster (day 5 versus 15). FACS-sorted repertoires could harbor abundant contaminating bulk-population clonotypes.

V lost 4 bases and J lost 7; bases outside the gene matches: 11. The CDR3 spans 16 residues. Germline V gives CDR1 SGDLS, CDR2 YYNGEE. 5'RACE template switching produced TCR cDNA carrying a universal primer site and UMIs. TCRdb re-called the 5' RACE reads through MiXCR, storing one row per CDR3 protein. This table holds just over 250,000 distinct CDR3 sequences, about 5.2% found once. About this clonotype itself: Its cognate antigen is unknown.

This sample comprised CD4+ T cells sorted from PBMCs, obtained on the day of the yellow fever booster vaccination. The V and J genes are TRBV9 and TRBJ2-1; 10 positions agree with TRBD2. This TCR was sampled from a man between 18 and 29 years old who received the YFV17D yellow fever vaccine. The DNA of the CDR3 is TGTGCCAGCAGCCCCTTAGCGGGGGGCCGCCTGAATGAGCAGTTCTTC. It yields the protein CASSPLAGGRLNEQFF. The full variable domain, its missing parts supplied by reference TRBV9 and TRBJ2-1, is DSGVTQTPKHLITATGQRVTLRCSPRSGDLSVYWYQQSLDQGLQFLIQYYNGEERAKGNILERFSAQQFPDLHSELNLSSLELGDSALYFCASSPLAGGRLNEQFFGPGTRLTVL.